Listed below are T cell receptor beta chains from one sample, sequenced in a study of cytomegalovirus exposure and HLA in healthy donors. The protocol was immunoSEQ multiplex PCR, while the TCRdb copy is restricted to in-frame clones and leaves out a portion. The sample lists roughly 80,000 clones; 65% to 70% were seen once. What was sequenced was PBMCs. These receptors all stem from a woman aged 45-59 years in good health and CMV-seropositive. CDR3s include the opening cysteine and the closing phenylalanine or tryptophan. Each record gives: D gene, clone size, V gene, J gene, CDR3 protein, CDR3 DNA. A D gene is named only where the DNA matches it firmly. The size of a clone is reported for some rows only, either as once, few or many, or as a class for expanded clones.

.,.,TRBV10-2,TRBJ2-1,CASSDPLGAANNEQFF,TGCGCCAGCAGTGACCCCTTAGGGGCAGCGAACAATGAGCAGTTCTTC
TRBD2,.,TRBV10-2,TRBJ2-3,CASTQGNSGGLGTDTQYF,TGCGCCAGCACTCAAGGAAATAGCGGGGGGCTTGGCACAGATACGCAGTATTTT
.,few,TRBV10-2,TRBJ1-4,CASSDVLTGGEKLFF,TGCGCCAGCAGTGACGTGTTGACAGGTGGGGAAAAACTGTTTTTT
.,few,TRBV6-5,TRBJ1-1,CASRQGQNTEAFF,TGTGCCAGCAGACAAGGACAGAACACTGAAGCTTTCTTT
.,few,TRBV20-1,TRBJ1-6,CSARYNSPLHF,TGCAGTGCGAGGTATAATTCACCCCTCCACTTT
.,.,TRBV7-2,TRBJ1-2,CASRTDSTGYTF,TGTGCCAGCAGAACGGACAGTACTGGCTACACCTTC
TRBD2,once,TRBV11-2,TRBJ2-3,CASSLTSGGSDTQYF,TGTGCCAGCAGCCTGACTAGCGGGGGCTCAGATACGCAGTATTTT
.,.,TRBV7-9,TRBJ1-6,CASSEYGQRANSPLHF,TGTGCCAGCAGCGAATATGGACAGAGAGCTAATTCACCCCTCCACTTT
.,.,TRBV28,TRBJ1-2,CASSTGGVTNYGYTF,TGTGCCAGCAGTACCGGGGGGGTAACTAACTATGGCTACACCTTC
.,.,TRBV27,TRBJ1-2,CASSKRQNYGYTF,TGTGCCAGCTCCAAGAGGCAGAACTATGGCTACACCTTC
.,.,TRBV29-1,TRBJ1-5,CSVRDNMNQPQHF,TGCAGCGTTAGGGACAACATGAACCAGCCCCAGCATTTT
.,few,TRBV10-3,TRBJ1-1,CAISPEPQNTEAFF,TGTGCCATCAGCCCAGAACCACAGAACACTGAAGCTTTCTTT
.,.,TRBV12-1,TRBJ2-1,CASSFLLAGDPYNEQFF,TGTGCCAGCAGCTTCTTACTAGCGGGGGACCCCTACAATGAGCAGTTCTTC
.,.,TRBV6-1,TRBJ2-2,CASHPIENTGELFF,TGTGCCAGCCACCCGATAGAGAACACCGGGGAGCTGTTTTTT
.,.,TRBV18,TRBJ2-5,CASSLNTGTKETQYF,TGTGCCAGCTCACTGAATACGGGAACAAAAGAGACCCAGTACTTC
TRBD1,.,TRBV7-9,TRBJ1-4,CASSAIRQGRGPNEKLFF,TGTGCCAGCAGCGCTATACGACAGGGCCGGGGTCCGAATGAAAAACTGTTTTTT
.,.,TRBV10-2,TRBJ2-4,CASSDPLRRNIAKNIQYF,TGCGCCAGCAGTGACCCACTAAGACGGAATATAGCCAAAAACATTCAGTACTTC
.,.,TRBV5-1,TRBJ2-7,CASSSPAYEQYF,TGCGCCAGCAGCTCACCGGCCTACGAGCAGTACTTC
TRBD1,.,TRBV4-1,TRBJ1-2,CASSRAVRDRGRDYGYTF,TGCGCCAGCAGCCGAGCCGTCCGGGACAGGGGACGTGACTATGGCTACACCTTC
.,.,TRBV27,TRBJ1-5,CASRDSYSNQPQHF,TGTGCCAGCAGGGACAGCTATAGCAATCAGCCCCAGCATTTT
TRBD1,.,TRBV6-1,TRBJ1-1,CASSLLQGKTEAFF,TGTGCCAGCAGTCTTTTACAGGGGAAGACTGAAGCTTTCTTT
.,.,TRBV5-5,TRBJ1-3,CASSPGGTLSSGNTIYF,TGTGCCAGCAGCCCTGGTGGGACTCTGAGCTCTGGAAACACCATATATTTT
TRBD1,.,TRBV19,TRBJ1-4,CASSRTGMDEKLFF,TGTGCCAGTAGTAGGACAGGGATGGATGAAAAACTGTTTTTT
TRBD1,.,TRBV2,TRBJ2-3,CASQRDRGLGDTQYF,TGTGCCAGCCAAAGGGACAGGGGGCTGGGAGATACGCAGTATTTT
.,.,TRBV18,TRBJ1-2,CASSPPSNRVGGYTF,TGTGCCAGCTCACCACCGTCTAACAGGGTGGGTGGCTACACCTTC
.,.,TRBV19,TRBJ1-1,CASSRGPAVAFF,TGTGCCAGTAGTAGGGGGCCGGCGGTGGCTTTCTTT
.,few,TRBV7-9,TRBJ1-2,CASSLAGDSYGYTF,TGTGCCAGCAGCTTAGCCGGGGATTCCTATGGCTACACCTTC
.,.,TRBV6-6,TRBJ2-2,CASSRQIHTGELFF,TGTGCCAGCAGTCGACAGATTCACACCGGGGAGCTGTTTTTT
.,.,TRBV5-1,TRBJ2-1,CASSPTPRGASYNEQFF,TGCGCCAGCAGCCCGACTCCTCGGGGGGCTTCCTACAATGAGCAGTTCTTC
TRBD1,.,TRBV19,TRBJ1-5,CASSTVTGGQQPQHF,TGTGCCAGTAGTACCGTGACAGGGGGCCAACAGCCCCAGCATTTT
.,.,TRBV18,TRBJ1-2,CASSPPGEGPYGYTF,TGTGCCAGCTCACCACCGGGTGAGGGCCCCTATGGCTACACCTTC
TRBD1,.,TRBV10-2,TRBJ2-1,CASGTARGRDEQFF,TGCGCCAGCGGGACAGCCCGGGGACGGGATGAGCAGTTCTTC
TRBD1,.,TRBV15,TRBJ2-1,CATSFGQATYNEQFF,TGTGCCACCAGCTTCGGACAGGCCACCTACAATGAGCAGTTCTTC
.,.,TRBV19,TRBJ2-1,CASSYALTGNSYNEQFF,TGTGCCAGTAGTTACGCCCTCACAGGGAACTCCTACAATGAGCAGTTCTTC
TRBD1,.,TRBV2,TRBJ1-3,CASSGDSFRTIYF,TGTGCCAGCAGTGGGGACAGCTTTAGGACCATATATTTT
.,.,TRBV27,TRBJ1-5,CASSRGDQPQHF,TGTGCCAGCAGTAGGGGCGATCAGCCCCAGCATTTT
TRBD2,.,TRBV6-1,TRBJ2-5,CASSEGRGGRETQYF,TGTGCCAGCAGTGAAGGGCGGGGGGGCCGAGAGACCCAGTACTTC
TRBD1,.,TRBV7-9,TRBJ2-7,CSSSFLDGTGPYEQYF,TGTTCCAGCAGCTTTTTGGACGGGACAGGGCCCTACGAGCAGTACTTC
.,few,TRBV29-1,TRBJ1-3,CSVSTGTGCGNTIYF,TGCAGCGTAAGTACCGGGACTGGGTGTGGAAACACCATATATTTT
.,few,TRBV7-6,TRBJ1-1,CASSLAGVLTEAFF,TGTGCCAGCAGCCTGGCAGGGGTCCTCACTGAAGCTTTCTTT
TRBD2,few,TRBV10-2,TRBJ2-5,CASSETSGGARETQYF,TGCGCCAGCAGTGAAACTAGCGGGGGGGCGCGGGAGACCCAGTACTTC
.,.,TRBV5-5,TRBJ1-6,CASDQGAYNSPLHF,TGTGCCAGCGACCAGGGCGCCTATAATTCACCCCTCCACTTT
.,once,TRBV19,TRBJ1-2,CASTSHRAGYGYTF,TGTGCCAGTACCTCCCACAGGGCCGGCTATGGCTACACCTTC
.,few,TRBV6-5,TRBJ2-1,CASSSLGDEQFF,TGTGCCAGCAGTTCCCTCGGGGATGAGCAGTTCTTC
TRBD1,.,TRBV11-2,TRBJ2-6,CASSTPTGLRGSGANVLTF,TGTGCCAGCAGCACCCCGACAGGGTTAAGGGGCTCTGGGGCCAACGTCCTGACTTTC
.,once,TRBV5-1,TRBJ2-2,CASRSDSPNTGELFF,TGCGCCAGCAGAAGTGACAGCCCGAACACCGGGGAGCTGTTTTTT
.,.,TRBV19,TRBJ2-3,CASTSGEEADTQYF,TGTGCCAGTACCTCGGGAGAGGAAGCTGATACGCAGTATTTT
.,.,TRBV19,TRBJ1-4,CASSAELTLTQEKLFF,TGTGCCAGTAGCGCCGAGTTGACTCTGACCCAGGAAAAACTGTTTTTT
.,.,TRBV5-4,TRBJ1-1,CASSRDLENTEAFF,TGTGCCAGCAGCCGGGATCTCGAGAACACTGAAGCTTTCTTT
.,.,TRBV11-2,TRBJ2-5,CASSPSETQYF,TGTGCCAGCAGCCCGTCGGAGACCCAGTACTTC
.,few,TRBV27,TRBJ2-5,CASNRSPPRQETQYF,TGTGCCAGCAATAGAAGTCCGCCGCGCCAAGAGACCCAGTACTTC
TRBD2,few,TRBV7-9,TRBJ2-5,CASSLGSGGQETQYF,TGTGCCAGCAGCTTAGGTAGCGGGGGCCAAGAGACCCAGTACTTC
.,once,TRBV28,TRBJ1-4,CASSLSTDLEKLFF,TGTGCCAGCAGTTTGTCGACAGACTTGGAAAAACTGTTTTTT
.,.,TRBV7-9,TRBJ2-2,CASSPGWAGELFF,TGTGCCAGCAGCCCCGGGTGGGCCGGGGAGCTGTTTTTT
.,.,TRBV18,TRBJ2-7,CASSNPDKAPTRYYEQYF,TGTGCCAGCTCAAATCCGGACAAGGCACCGACTCGATACTACGAGCAGTACTTC
TRBD2,.,TRBV19,TRBJ2-1,CASSILAGGSSEQFF,TGTGCCAGTAGTATACTAGCGGGGGGGAGCAGTGAGCAGTTCTTC
TRBD1,.,TRBV15,TRBJ1-2,CATSKDRGTYGYTF,TGTGCCACCAGCAAGGACAGGGGGACCTATGGCTACACCTTC
.,.,TRBV13,TRBJ2-1,CASSLGGLNEQFF,TGTGCCAGCAGCTTAGGAGGACTCAATGAGCAGTTCTTC
TRBD1,few,TRBV5-1,TRBJ1-1,CASSGPGQGGAEAFF,TGCGCCAGCAGCGGCCCGGGACAGGGGGGCGCAGAAGCTTTCTTT
.,few,TRBV10-3,TRBJ2-1,CATGGNEQFF,TGTGCCACCGGGGGTAATGAGCAGTTCTTC